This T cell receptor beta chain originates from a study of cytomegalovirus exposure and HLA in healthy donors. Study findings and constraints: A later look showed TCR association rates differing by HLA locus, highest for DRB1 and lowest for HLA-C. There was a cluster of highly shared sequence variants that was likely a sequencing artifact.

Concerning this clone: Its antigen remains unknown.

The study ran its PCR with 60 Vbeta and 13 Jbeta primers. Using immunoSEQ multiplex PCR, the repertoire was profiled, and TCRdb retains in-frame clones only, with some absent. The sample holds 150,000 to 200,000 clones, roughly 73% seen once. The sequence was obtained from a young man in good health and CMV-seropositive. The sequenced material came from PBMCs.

In nucleotides, the CDR3 is TGTGCCAGCAGCCCGACCCCCGGCAGACAAAATTCACCCCTCCACTTT. It encodes CASSPTPGRQNSPLHF. This chain uses TRBV9 with TRBJ1-6, with no clear D. The V end lost 4 bases, the J end lost 7 bases, and 18 bases lay between the germline ends. Germline CDR1 is SGDLS and CDR2 is YYNGEE. The CDR3 contains 16 residues.